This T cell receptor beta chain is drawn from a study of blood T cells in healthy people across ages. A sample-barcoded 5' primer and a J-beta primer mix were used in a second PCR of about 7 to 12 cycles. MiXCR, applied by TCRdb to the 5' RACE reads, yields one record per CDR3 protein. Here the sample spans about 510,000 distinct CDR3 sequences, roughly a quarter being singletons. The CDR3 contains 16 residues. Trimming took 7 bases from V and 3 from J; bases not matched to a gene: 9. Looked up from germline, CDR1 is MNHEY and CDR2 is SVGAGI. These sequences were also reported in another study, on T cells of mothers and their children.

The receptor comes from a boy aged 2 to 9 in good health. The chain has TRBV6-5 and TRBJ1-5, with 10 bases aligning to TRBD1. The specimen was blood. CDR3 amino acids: CASKRYGTGVNQPQHF. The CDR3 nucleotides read TGTGCCAGCAAACGTTACGGGACAGGGGTCAATCAGCCCCAGCATTTT.